This T cell receptor (beta chain) was profiled in a study of blood T cell repertoires in COVID-19. Study overall: Sample material is recorded as cDNA or gDNA derived from T cells, B-cell-depleted T cells, or PBMCs.

Participants, about 18 to 100 years old, spanned under 30 US areas. Each recovered donor of Cohort 3 presented with two negative PCRs, clearance, or symptom resolution. There are 13 residues in the CDR3. V lost 7 bases, J lost 8 bases, and 6 bases stayed unmatched. The method was immunoSEQ multiplex PCR; TCRdb's version includes in-frame clones alone and lacks a portion of them. The sample has roughly 280,000 clones, roughly nine tenths seen once. The specimen was PBMCs or T cells enriched from blood (not recorded which). The sequence was collected from a woman aged 18-30 years who had recovered from COVID-19. The gene calls are TRBV12-3 or TRBV12-4 and TRBJ1-2; TRBD1 matches at 11 bases. This chain's CDR3 is CASTRDRGTGYTF. CDR3 bases: TGTGCCAGCACCCGGGACAGGGGGACGGGCTACACCTTC.